This is a list of T cell receptor beta chains from one sample in a study of regulatory T cells in long-lasting Graves disease. TCRdb re-derived calls from the multiplex PCR reads in MiXCR, one entry per CDR3 protein. Found here are some 340,000 distinct CDR3 sequences, 10% to 15% of them singletons; the top ten hold approximately 17%. These data also formed part of another study, on T cells in Graves' hyperthyroidism and ophthalmopathy.

This specimen consisted of peripheral blood mononuclear cells (PBMCs), obtained at new diagnosis, from a patient treated with antithyroid drugs. These receptor sequences come from a woman between 18 and 29 years old with Graves disease. Both conserved end residues are part of each CDR3. Each record gives: V gene, clone size, J gene, D gene, CDR3 length, CDR3 protein, CDR3 DNA. A D gene is named only where the DNA matches it firmly. Size is stated for part of the rows, as once, few or many counts, or as a class when the clone is expanded.

V gene: TRBV7-2; clone size: few; J gene: TRBJ2-1; D gene: -; CDR3 length: 17; CDR3 protein: CASSPMWALSSYNEQFF; CDR3 DNA: TGTGCCAGCAGCCCAATGTGGGCCTTAAGCTCCTACAATGAGCAGTTCTTC
V gene: TRBV9; clone size: many; J gene: TRBJ1-2; D gene: -; CDR3 length: 11; CDR3 protein: CASSGPLEDAF; CDR3 DNA: TGTGCCAGCAGCGGACCGTTGGAGGACGCCTTC
V gene: TRBV28; clone size: many; J gene: TRBJ2-7; D gene: -; CDR3 length: 18; CDR3 protein: CASSLVAEGLKIENEQYF; CDR3 DNA: TGTGCCAGCAGTTTAGTTGCTGAAGGCCTCAAGATCGAGAACGAGCAGTACTTC
V gene: TRBV5-4; clone size: many; J gene: TRBJ1-2; D gene: TRBD1; CDR3 length: 15; CDR3 protein: CASSEGTGTHYGYTF; CDR3 DNA: TGTGCCAGCAGCGAGGGGACAGGGACCCACTATGGCTACACCTTC
V gene: TRBV28; clone size: -; J gene: TRBJ2-3; D gene: TRBD2; CDR3 length: 15; CDR3 protein: CASRIGGRTTDTQYF; CDR3 DNA: TGTGCCAGCAGAATCGGCGGGAGGACCACAGATACGCAGTATTTT
V gene: TRBV29-1; clone size: many; J gene: TRBJ1-1; D gene: -; CDR3 length: 14; CDR3 protein: CSVGGGDMNTEAFF; CDR3 DNA: TGCAGCGTTGGCGGGGGGGACATGAACACTGAAGCTTTCTTT
V gene: TRBV7-2; clone size: many; J gene: TRBJ2-7; D gene: -; CDR3 length: 14; CDR3 protein: CASSLIRPSYEQYF; CDR3 DNA: TGTGCCAGCAGCTTAATTCGTCCCTCCTACGAGCAGTACTTC
V gene: TRBV15; clone size: many; J gene: TRBJ1-5; D gene: TRBD1; CDR3 length: 15; CDR3 protein: CATSSVTGLNQPQHF; CDR3 DNA: TGTGCCACCAGCAGCGTGACAGGGCTGAATCAGCCCCAGCATTTT
V gene: TRBV27; clone size: -; J gene: TRBJ2-4; D gene: -; CDR3 length: 13; CDR3 protein: CVSSLLAKNIQYF; CDR3 DNA: TGTGTCAGCAGTTTGCTAGCCAAAAACATTCAGTACTTC
V gene: TRBV19; clone size: -; J gene: TRBJ2-7; D gene: -; CDR3 length: 15; CDR3 protein: CASSSSWGSSYEQYF; CDR3 DNA: TGTGCCAGTAGTAGCTCTTGGGGGAGCTCCTACGAGCAGTACTTC
V gene: TRBV10-3; clone size: -; J gene: TRBJ2-1; D gene: -; CDR3 length: 15; CDR3 protein: CAISEPRDVNNEQFF; CDR3 DNA: TGTGCCATCAGTGAACCGAGGGACGTAAACAATGAGCAGTTCTTC
V gene: TRBV7-2; clone size: many; J gene: TRBJ2-2; D gene: TRBD2; CDR3 length: 15; CDR3 protein: CASSWTSANTGELFF; CDR3 DNA: TGTGCCAGCAGCTGGACTAGCGCGAACACCGGGGAGCTGTTTTTT
V gene: TRBV28; clone size: many; J gene: TRBJ1-1; D gene: -; CDR3 length: 13; CDR3 protein: CASSRSINTEAFF; CDR3 DNA: TGTGCCAGCAGTCGTTCTATTAACACTGAAGCTTTCTTT
V gene: TRBV20-1; clone size: few; J gene: TRBJ1-2; D gene: TRBD1; CDR3 length: 14; CDR3 protein: CSAMTGARGYGYTF; CDR3 DNA: TGCAGTGCTATGACAGGGGCGCGGGGCTATGGCTACACCTTC
V gene: TRBV4-3; clone size: many; J gene: TRBJ2-6; D gene: -; CDR3 length: 15; CDR3 protein: CASSQVSDGANVLTF; CDR3 DNA: TGCGCCAGCAGCCAAGTATCAGATGGGGCCAACGTCCTGACTTTC
V gene: TRBV30; clone size: many; J gene: TRBJ1-5; D gene: -; CDR3 length: 15; CDR3 protein: CAWSRGSDSNQPQHF; CDR3 DNA: TGTGCCTGGAGCCGAGGATCCGATAGCAATCAGCCCCAGCATTTT
V gene: TRBV7-2; clone size: many; J gene: TRBJ1-2; D gene: -; CDR3 length: 11; CDR3 protein: CASSLVSGYTF; CDR3 DNA: TGTGCCAGCAGCTTAGTAAGTGGCTACACCTTC
V gene: TRBV18; clone size: many; J gene: TRBJ2-1; D gene: -; CDR3 length: 13; CDR3 protein: CASSPPRANEQFF; CDR3 DNA: TGTGCCAGCTCACCTCCAAGAGCCAATGAGCAGTTCTTC
V gene: TRBV19; clone size: once; J gene: TRBJ2-2; D gene: TRBD2; CDR3 length: 19; CDR3 protein: CASSGETSGRASNTGELFF; CDR3 DNA: TGTGCCAGTAGTGGGGAGACTAGCGGGAGGGCCTCGAACACCGGGGAGCTGTTTTTT
V gene: TRBV20-1; clone size: few; J gene: TRBJ1-2; D gene: -; CDR3 length: 13; CDR3 protein: CSATSRALYGYTF; CDR3 DNA: TGCAGTGCTACGAGCAGGGCACTCTATGGCTACACCTTC
V gene: TRBV7-9; clone size: -; J gene: TRBJ1-3; D gene: -; CDR3 length: 13; CDR3 protein: CASSAGLGNTIYF; CDR3 DNA: TGTGCCAGCAGCGCTGGTTTAGGAAACACCATATATTTT
V gene: TRBV28; clone size: many; J gene: TRBJ2-7; D gene: -; CDR3 length: 15; CDR3 protein: CASRTTGPSADEQYF; CDR3 DNA: TGTGCCAGCAGAACGACAGGACCCTCCGCCGACGAGCAGTACTTC
V gene: TRBV28; clone size: many; J gene: TRBJ2-2; D gene: -; CDR3 length: 14; CDR3 protein: CASSFYLITGELFF; CDR3 DNA: TGTGCCAGCAGTTTTTATCTGATCACCGGGGAGCTGTTTTTT
V gene: TRBV3-1; clone size: many; J gene: TRBJ2-5; D gene: TRBD2; CDR3 length: 15; CDR3 protein: CASSPTSGGFWTQYF; CDR3 DNA: TGTGCCAGCAGCCCGACTAGCGGGGGGTTTTGGACCCAGTACTTC
V gene: TRBV6-2/TRBV6-3; clone size: few; J gene: TRBJ2-3; D gene: TRBD2; CDR3 length: 15; CDR3 protein: CASSYVAGAPDTQYF; CDR3 DNA: TGTGCCAGCAGTTACGTTGCGGGAGCCCCAGATACGCAGTATTTT
V gene: TRBV7-3; clone size: -; J gene: TRBJ2-5; D gene: -; CDR3 length: 13; CDR3 protein: CASSLSWEETQYF; CDR3 DNA: TGTGCCAGCAGCTTATCCTGGGAAGAGACCCAGTACTTC
V gene: TRBV7-9; clone size: many; J gene: TRBJ2-5; D gene: TRBD1; CDR3 length: 15; CDR3 protein: CASSLPQTGKETQYF; CDR3 DNA: TGTGCCAGCAGCTTACCGCAGACAGGGAAGGAGACCCAGTACTTC
V gene: TRBV12-3/TRBV12-4; clone size: many; J gene: TRBJ1-1; D gene: -; CDR3 length: 13; CDR3 protein: CASIADVYTEAFF; CDR3 DNA: TGTGCCAGTATCGCAGACGTATACACTGAAGCTTTCTTT
V gene: TRBV4-1; clone size: -; J gene: TRBJ2-1; D gene: -; CDR3 length: 15; CDR3 protein: CASSQVAVTYNEQFF; CDR3 DNA: TGCGCCAGCAGCCAAGTGGCAGTTACCTACAATGAGCAGTTCTTC
V gene: TRBV7-8; clone size: many; J gene: TRBJ2-7; D gene: -; CDR3 length: 13; CDR3 protein: CASSLDPPYEQYF; CDR3 DNA: TGTGCCAGCAGCTTAGACCCCCCCTACGAGCAGTACTTC
V gene: TRBV27; clone size: many; J gene: TRBJ2-5; D gene: TRBD1; CDR3 length: 17; CDR3 protein: CASSFYYPTGNQETQYF; CDR3 DNA: TGTGCCAGCAGTTTTTATTACCCGACAGGGAACCAAGAGACCCAGTACTTC
V gene: TRBV3-1; clone size: many; J gene: TRBJ1-4; D gene: -; CDR3 length: 14; CDR3 protein: CASSNGLLGEKLFF; CDR3 DNA: TGTGCCAGCAGCAATGGACTACTTGGGGAAAAACTGTTTTTT
V gene: TRBV5-1; clone size: many; J gene: TRBJ1-5; D gene: -; CDR3 length: 14; CDR3 protein: CASSLEGQGQPQHF; CDR3 DNA: TGCGCCAGCAGCTTGGAAGGGCAGGGTCAGCCCCAGCATTTT
V gene: TRBV12-3/TRBV12-4; clone size: many; J gene: TRBJ1-1; D gene: -; CDR3 length: 12; CDR3 protein: CASSFGGWEAFF; CDR3 DNA: TGTGCCAGCAGTTTTGGAGGTTGGGAAGCTTTCTTT
V gene: TRBV5-1; clone size: many; J gene: TRBJ1-2; D gene: -; CDR3 length: 16; CDR3 protein: CASSYLETAGSRGYTF; CDR3 DNA: TGTGCCAGCAGCTACCTCGAAACAGCTGGGTCCAGAGGCTACACCTTC
V gene: TRBV3-1; clone size: few; J gene: TRBJ2-5; D gene: -; CDR3 length: 15; CDR3 protein: CASSQEWEFQETQYF; CDR3 DNA: TGTGCCAGCAGCCAAGAATGGGAGTTTCAAGAGACCCAGTACTTC
V gene: TRBV27; clone size: few; J gene: TRBJ1-1; D gene: -; CDR3 length: 15; CDR3 protein: CASSPYGDMNTEAFF; CDR3 DNA: TGTGCCAGCAGCCCGTATGGAGATATGAACACTGAAGCTTTCTTT
V gene: TRBV20-1; clone size: many; J gene: TRBJ2-7; D gene: -; CDR3 length: 14; CDR3 protein: CSASRVAALYEQYF; CDR3 DNA: TGCAGTGCTAGTAGGGTTGCCGCCCTTTACGAGCAGTACTTC